The next 14 T cell receptor beta chains were all read from a single sample in a study of human T cells and chemical hapten exposure (dated by TCRdb to the early 2020s). The time point label corresponds to: pre-sensitization, week 0. Per the publication, the treatment or condition label means: therapeutic diphenylcyclopropenone sensitization with weekly scalp DPC. Libraries were built with RACE. For sequencing, a NextSeq 500 was employed. TCRdb took the public reads, trimmed them with fastp at Q25, ran MiXCR for clone calling and kept in-frame beta chains. Entries that share a CDR3 protein sequence are merged under the most common genes and DNA. A total of some 300,000 distinct CDR3 sequences appear in this sample, about 5% of them only once. 7% to 10% of the sample lies in the top ten. The material was whole blood, obtained in connection with sensitization to the hapten diphenylcyclopropenone (DPC). The source of these receptors is a woman aged 18-35 years with alopecia areata. Some clones in this sample may be carry-over from other donors' samples.

This clonotype was seen many times. In DNA form, the CDR3 reads TGTGCCATCAGCCAAGCGGGGGGCGCAGATACGCAGTATTTT. Protein sequence: CAISQAGGADTQYF. V is TRBV10-3 and J is TRBJ2-3, with TRBD2 matching 9 bases. Germline CDR1 reads ENHRY; CDR2 reads SYGVKD. J was trimmed by 4 bases and V by 6 bases; bases with no gene match: 5. The CDR3 covers 14 residues.

V gene TRBV12-3 or TRBV12-4 combines with J gene TRBJ2-7; TRBD1 matches at 9 bases. With V trimmed by 5 bases and J by 3 bases, 5 bases remained unmatched. This CDR3 has 14 amino acids. DNA for the CDR3: TGTGCCAGCAGTCCCCGGGACAGGGACTACGAGCAGTACTTC. Translating gives CASSPRDRDYEQYF.

The chain carries TRBV6-2 or TRBV6-3 and TRBJ2-5; 11 bases fit TRBD1. The V and J ends lost 1 base and 3 bases, in that order; junction bases with no gene match: 4. CDR1 MNHEY and CDR2 SVGEGT come from the germline V gene. This CDR3 region has 16 residues. CDR3 sequence reads: CASSYFWDRGEETQYF. CDR3 bases: TGTGCCAGCAGTTACTTCTGGGACAGGGGGGAAGAGACCCAGTACTTC.

This clonotype showed up just once. The chain uses TRBV18 and TRBJ1-5; a weak D match, TRBD1 (5 bases). Deletions cut 6 bases from V and 7 bases from J, with 13 bases between. The CDR3 extends over 13 amino acids. Germline lookup yields CDR1 KGHSH and CDR2 LQKENI. CDR3 sequence reads: CASSAGTQQPQHF. In DNA, the CDR3 is TGTGCCAGCTCCGCGGGGACGCAACAGCCCCAGCATTTT. Filled out from reference TRBV18 and TRBJ1-5, the complete variable domain reads NAGVMQNPRHLVRRRGQEARLRCSPMKGHSHVYWYRQLPEEGLKFMVYLQKENIIDESGMPKERFSAEFPKEGPSILRIQQVVRGDSAAYFCASSAGTQQPQHFGDGTRLSIL.

This clonotype has a count of ten or more. The genes are TRBV28 and TRBJ1-1, with D uncertain. From germline, CDR1 is MDHEN and CDR2 SYDVKM. The germline V and J ends were trimmed by 4 bases and 3 bases, with 6 bases remaining between them. The CDR3 loop spans 12 amino acids. The CDR3 bases are TGTGCCAGCAGTTCCAGATACACTGAAGCTTTCTTT. Translation: CASSSRYTEAFF. Complete variable domain (other parts from reference TRBV28 and TRBJ1-1): DVKVTQSSRYLVKRTGEKVFLECVQDMDHENMFWYRQDPGLGLRLIYFSYDVKMKEKGDIPEGYSVSREKKERFSLILESASTNQTSMYLCASSSRYTEAFFGQGTRLTVV.

There are many counts of this clonotype. The rearrangement joins TRBV11-2 to TRBJ1-1, with 7 positions matching TRBD1. V was pared by 6 bases and J by 3 bases, with 4 bases of the junction left unmatched. The CDR3 is 13 residues long. Germline CDR1 and CDR2: SGHAT and FQNNGV. The CDR3: CASRKGADTEAFF. The CDR3 nucleotides read TGTGCCAGCAGAAAGGGGGCTGACACTGAAGCTTTCTTT.

This clonotype has only a few counts. The chain uses TRBV3-1 and TRBJ1-3; D not resolved. Germline loops: CDR1 LGHDT, CDR2 YNNKEL (reference sequence). This CDR3 is built from 15 residues. Trimming took off 4 bases at V and 7 bases at J, with 17 bases between the two ends. The chain's CDR3 is CASSLSRRSQNTIYF. The CDR3 nucleotides are TGTGCCAGCAGCCTTTCTCGACGGAGCCAGAACACCATATATTTT.

This clonotype was seen at least ten times. CDR3 residues: CASTPVNAHEQYF. For the CDR3, the DNA is TGTGCCAGCACCCCCGTCAACGCGCACGAGCAGTACTTC. The V call is TRBV27, the J call TRBJ2-7; no clear D. The germline gives CDR1 MNHEY, CDR2 SMNVEV (reference sequence). The length of the CDR3 is 13 residues. Trimming stripped 7 bases from V and 5 bases from J, with 15 bases between.

The genes are TRBV6-2 or TRBV6-3 and TRBJ2-6; D is ambiguous. This CDR3 region has 19 residues. Germline lookup yields CDR1 MNHEY and CDR2 SVGEGT. Trimming cost V 0 bases and J 0 bases, with 15 bases left between them. The CDR3: CASSYSTRRYDSGANVLTF. DNA of the CDR3: TGTGCCAGCAGTTACTCGACACGGCGGTACGACTCTGGGGCCAACGTCCTGACTTTC.

This clonotype was recorded at least ten times. This chain connects TRBV10-3 to TRBJ2-2; 12 bases line up with TRBD1. J was trimmed by 6 bases and V by 6 bases; bases with no gene match: 5. From germline, CDR1 is ENHRY and CDR2 SYGVKD. This CDR3 contains 15 residues. Written as DNA, the CDR3 is TGTGCCATCAGCCGGGGACAGGGGGCCGCCGGGGAGCTGTTTTTT. This encodes CAISRGQGAAGELFF.

This clonotype was counted ten times or more. This chain links TRBV7-2 with TRBJ2-6; 7 positions agree with TRBD2. Germline V gene sequence: CDR1 SGHTA, CDR2 FQGNSA. V shed 2 bases and J 3 bases; nucleotides not matched to a gene: 7. The CDR3 runs to 17 residues. The CDR3 nucleotides read TGTGCCAGCAGCTTACTAGGAGCGGGGTTTGGGGCCAACGTCCTGACTTTC. Residues: CASSLLGAGFGANVLTF.

This clonotype appeared a few times. This rearrangement joins TRBV6-6 to TRBJ1-1, with D perhaps matching TRBD1 (6 bases). Trimming shortened V by 2 bases and J by 11 bases, and 9 bases separated the two germline ends. Germline V gene sequence: CDR1 MNHNY, CDR2 SVGAGI (reference sequence). The CDR3 is 11 residues long. CDR3 in amino acids: CASSYGGAAFF. The CDR3 bases are TGTGCCAGCAGTTACGGGGGGGCCGCTTTCTTT.

There are a few counts of this clonotype. V gene TRBV18 combines with J gene TRBJ2-3, with D perhaps TRBD2 (6 bases). With 0 bases removed from V and 1 base from J, the gap between germline ends came to 11 bases. The V gene's germline CDR1 is KGHSH and CDR2 LQKENI. The CDR3 is made up of 16 amino acids. Here the CDR3 reads CASSPPGGVGTDTQYF. In nucleotides, the CDR3 is TGTGCCAGCTCACCACCGGGAGGTGTCGGCACAGATACGCAGTATTTT.

This clonotype has ten or more counts. V and J are TRBV3-1 and TRBJ2-6, with D uncertain. Germline assignment: CDR1 LGHDT and CDR2 YNNKEL (reference sequence). The V end lost 1 base, the J end lost 4 bases, and 8 bases lay between the germline ends. This CDR3 spans 15 amino acids. DNA of the CDR3: TGTGCCAGCAGCCAAGGAGTGGCAGGGGCCAACGTCCTGACTTTC. Its translation: CASSQGVAGANVLTF.